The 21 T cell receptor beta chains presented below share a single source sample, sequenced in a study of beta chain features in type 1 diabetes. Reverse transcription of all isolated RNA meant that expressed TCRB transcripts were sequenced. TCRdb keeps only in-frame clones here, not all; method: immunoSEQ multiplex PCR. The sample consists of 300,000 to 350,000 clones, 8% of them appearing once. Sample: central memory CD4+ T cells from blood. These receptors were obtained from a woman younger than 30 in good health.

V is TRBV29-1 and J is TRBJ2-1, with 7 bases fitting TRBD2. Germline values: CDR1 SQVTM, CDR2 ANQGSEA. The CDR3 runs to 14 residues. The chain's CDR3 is CSGRGLSSYNEQFF. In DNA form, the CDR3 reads TGCAGTGGGAGGGGACTGAGCTCCTACAATGAGCAGTTCTTC.

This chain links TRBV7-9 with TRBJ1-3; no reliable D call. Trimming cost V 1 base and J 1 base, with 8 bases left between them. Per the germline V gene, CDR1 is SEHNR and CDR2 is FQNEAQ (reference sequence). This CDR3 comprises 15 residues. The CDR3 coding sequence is TGTGCCAGCAGCTTAGACCCGGGTTCTGGAAACACCATATATTTT. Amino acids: CASSLDPGSGNTIYF.

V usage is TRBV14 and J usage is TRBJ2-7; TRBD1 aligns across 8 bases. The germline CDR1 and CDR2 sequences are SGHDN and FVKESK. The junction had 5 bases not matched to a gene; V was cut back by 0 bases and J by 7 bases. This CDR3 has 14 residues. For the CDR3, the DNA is TGTGCCAGCAGCCAAGACAGGGGGCTGTGGGAGCAGTACTTC. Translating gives CASSQDRGLWEQYF.

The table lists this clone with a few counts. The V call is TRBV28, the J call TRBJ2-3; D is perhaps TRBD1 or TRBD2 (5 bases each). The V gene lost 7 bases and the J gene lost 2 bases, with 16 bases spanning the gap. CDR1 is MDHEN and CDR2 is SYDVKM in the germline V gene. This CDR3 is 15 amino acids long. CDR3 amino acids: CASNRQRGYTDTQYF. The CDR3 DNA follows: TGTGCCAGCAATCGCCAGAGGGGTTACACAGATACGCAGTATTTT.

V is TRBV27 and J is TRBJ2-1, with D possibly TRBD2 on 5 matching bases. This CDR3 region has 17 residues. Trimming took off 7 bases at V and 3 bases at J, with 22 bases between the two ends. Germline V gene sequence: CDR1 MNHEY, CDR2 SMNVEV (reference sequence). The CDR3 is CASNPRGQTQYYNEQFF. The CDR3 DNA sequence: TGTGCCAGCAACCCCCGGGGTCAAACGCAATACTACAATGAGCAGTTCTTC.

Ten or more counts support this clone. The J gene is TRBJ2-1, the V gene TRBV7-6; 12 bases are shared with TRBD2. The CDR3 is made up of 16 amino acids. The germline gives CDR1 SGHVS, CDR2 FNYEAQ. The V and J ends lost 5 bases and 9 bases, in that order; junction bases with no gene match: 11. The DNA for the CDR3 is TGTGCCAGCAGCCAGACGGCGACTAGCGGGAGAGGTGAGCAGTTCTTC. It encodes CASSQTATSGRGEQFF.

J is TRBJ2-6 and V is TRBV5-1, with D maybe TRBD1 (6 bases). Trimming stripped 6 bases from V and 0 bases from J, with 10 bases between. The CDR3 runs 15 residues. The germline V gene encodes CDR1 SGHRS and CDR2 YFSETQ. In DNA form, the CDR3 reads TGCGCCAGCAACACAGGGAGCTCTGGGGCCAACGTCCTGACTTTC. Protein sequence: CASNTGSSGANVLTF.

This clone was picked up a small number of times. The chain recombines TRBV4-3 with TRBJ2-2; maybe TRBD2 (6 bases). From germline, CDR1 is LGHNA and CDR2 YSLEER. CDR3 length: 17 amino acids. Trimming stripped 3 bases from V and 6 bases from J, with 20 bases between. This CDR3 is CASSQDPPGGTAGELFF. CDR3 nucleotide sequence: TGCGCCAGCAGCCAGGACCCACCTGGCGGGACGGCCGGGGAGCTGTTTTTT.

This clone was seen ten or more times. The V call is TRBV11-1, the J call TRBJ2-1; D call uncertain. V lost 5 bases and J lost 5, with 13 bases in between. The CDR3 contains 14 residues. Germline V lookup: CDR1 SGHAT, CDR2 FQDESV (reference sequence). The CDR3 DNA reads TGTGCCAGCAGCGCCGCCCATACCGACAATGAGCAGTTCTTC. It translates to CASSAAHTDNEQFF. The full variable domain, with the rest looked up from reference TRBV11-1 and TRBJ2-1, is EAEVAQSPRYKITEKSQAVAFWCDPISGHATLYWYRQILGQGPELLVQFQDESVVDDSQLPKDRFSAERLKGVDSTLKIQPAELGDSAMYLCASSAAHTDNEQFFGPGTRLTVL.

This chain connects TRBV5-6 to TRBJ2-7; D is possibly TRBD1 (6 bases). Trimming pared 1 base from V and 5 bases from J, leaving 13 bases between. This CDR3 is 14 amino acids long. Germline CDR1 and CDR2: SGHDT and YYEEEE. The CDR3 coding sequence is TGTGCCAGCAGCTTGTTTCAGGGGAGAAACGAGCAGTACTTC. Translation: CASSLFQGRNEQYF.

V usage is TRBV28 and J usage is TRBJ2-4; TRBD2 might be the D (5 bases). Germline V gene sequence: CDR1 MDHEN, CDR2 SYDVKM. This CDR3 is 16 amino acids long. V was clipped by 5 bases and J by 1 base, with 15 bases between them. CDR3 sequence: CASSILASMAKNIQYF. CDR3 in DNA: TGTGCCAGCAGTATCCTCGCTAGCATGGCCAAAAACATTCAGTACTTC.

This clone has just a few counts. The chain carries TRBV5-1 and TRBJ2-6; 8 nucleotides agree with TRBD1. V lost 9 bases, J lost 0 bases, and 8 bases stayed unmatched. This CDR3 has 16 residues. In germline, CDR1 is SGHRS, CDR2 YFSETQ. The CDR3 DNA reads TGCGCCACCGGACAGGGATCGAGCTCTGGGGCCAACGTCCTGACTTTC. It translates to CATGQGSSSGANVLTF.

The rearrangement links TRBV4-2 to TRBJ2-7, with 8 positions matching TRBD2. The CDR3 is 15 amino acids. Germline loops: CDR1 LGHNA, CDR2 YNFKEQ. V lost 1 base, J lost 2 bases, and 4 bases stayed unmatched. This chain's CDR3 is CASSQALAATYEQYF. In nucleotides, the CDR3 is TGTGCCAGCAGCCAAGCACTAGCGGCCACCTACGAGCAGTACTTC.

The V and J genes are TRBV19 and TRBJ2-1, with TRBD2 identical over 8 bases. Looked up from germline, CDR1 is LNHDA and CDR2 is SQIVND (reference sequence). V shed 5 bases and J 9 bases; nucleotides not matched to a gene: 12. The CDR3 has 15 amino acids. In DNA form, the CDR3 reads TGTGCCAGTAGTCTCCGACTAGAGGCGGGGGGTGAGCAGTTCTTC. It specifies CASSLRLEAGGEQFF.

In nucleotides, the CDR3 is TGTGCCAGCAGAGACGGGTACTCCTACAATGAGCAGTTCTTC. It encodes CASRDGYSYNEQFF. The chain couples TRBV4-2 to TRBJ2-1; D uncertain. Germline loops: CDR1 LGHNA, CDR2 YNFKEQ. The V gene lost 6 bases and the J gene lost 0 bases, with 9 bases spanning the gap. This CDR3 has 14 residues.

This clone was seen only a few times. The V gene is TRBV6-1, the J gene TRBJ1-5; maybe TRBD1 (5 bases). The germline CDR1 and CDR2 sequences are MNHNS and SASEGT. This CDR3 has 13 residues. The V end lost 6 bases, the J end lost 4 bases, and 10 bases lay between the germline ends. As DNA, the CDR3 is TGTGCCAGCAGCAGGGAGGAGAATCAGCCCCAGCATTTT. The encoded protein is CASSREENQPQHF.

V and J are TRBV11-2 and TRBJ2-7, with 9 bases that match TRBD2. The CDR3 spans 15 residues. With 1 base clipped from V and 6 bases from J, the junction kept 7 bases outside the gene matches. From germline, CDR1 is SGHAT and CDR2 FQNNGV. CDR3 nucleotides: TGTGCCAGCAGCTTAGTAGCAGCGGGAGGCTCCGAGCAGTACTTC. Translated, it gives CASSLVAAGGSEQYF.

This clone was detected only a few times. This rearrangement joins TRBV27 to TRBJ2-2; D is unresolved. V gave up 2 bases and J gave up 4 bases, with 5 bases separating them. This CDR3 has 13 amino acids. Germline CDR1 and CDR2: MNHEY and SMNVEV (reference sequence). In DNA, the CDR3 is TGTGCCAGCAGTTTAAGGCGCACCGGGGAGCTGTTTTTT. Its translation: CASSLRRTGELFF.

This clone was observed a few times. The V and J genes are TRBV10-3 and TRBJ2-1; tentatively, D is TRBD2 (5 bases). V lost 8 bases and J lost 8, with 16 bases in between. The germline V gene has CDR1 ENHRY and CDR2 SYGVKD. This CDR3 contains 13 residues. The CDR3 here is CAIGEHLIDEQFF. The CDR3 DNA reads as TGTGCCATCGGGGAGCACCTCATTGATGAGCAGTTCTTC.

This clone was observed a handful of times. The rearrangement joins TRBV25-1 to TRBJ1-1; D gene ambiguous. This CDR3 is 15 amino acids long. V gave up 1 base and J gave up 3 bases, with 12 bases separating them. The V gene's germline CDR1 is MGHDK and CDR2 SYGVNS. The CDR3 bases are TGTGCCAGCAGTGAATGGGGTGGGTCGGACACTGAAGCTTTCTTT. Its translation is CASSEWGGSDTEAFF. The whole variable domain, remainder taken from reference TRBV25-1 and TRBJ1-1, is EADIYQTPRYLVIGTGKKITLECSQTMGHDKMYWYQQDPGMELHLIHYSYGVNSTEKGDLSSESTVSRIRTEHFPLTLESARPSHTSQYLCASSEWGGSDTEAFFGQGTRLTVV.

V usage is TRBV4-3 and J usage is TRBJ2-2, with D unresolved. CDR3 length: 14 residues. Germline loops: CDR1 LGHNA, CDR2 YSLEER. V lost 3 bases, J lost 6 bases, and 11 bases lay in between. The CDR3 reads CASSQRISSGELFF. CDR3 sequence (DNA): TGCGCCAGCAGCCAGCGCATTAGCTCCGGGGAGCTGTTTTTT.